Presented here are 12 T cell receptor beta chains from one specimen sequenced in a study of early stage breast cancer tumors. Clones were read by immunoSEQ multiplex PCR, and TCRdb kept only the in-frame ones, dropping some. The sample has 30,000 to 40,000 clones, 65% to 75% seen once. Material: blood. These receptors were obtained from a person between 55 and 69 years old with breast cancer.

The rearrangement links TRBV23-1 to TRBJ2-7; D perhaps matches TRBD1 (6 bases). Being an ORF, TRBV23-1 has a function that is uncertain. The CDR3 loop spans 13 amino acids. The ends were cut back, 8 bases at V and 6 bases at J, with 17 bases in the middle. Here the CDR3 reads CASPGKGVAEQYF. The CDR3 bases are TGCGCCAGCCCAGGTAAGGGGGTCGCCGAGCAGTACTTC.

The DNA for the CDR3 is TGCGCCAGCAGCCAAGGCCCTTGGACAGGGACTTTCGGCTACACCTTC. This sequence encodes CASSQGPWTGTFGYTF. V is TRBV4-1 and J is TRBJ1-2; 8 positions match TRBD1. CDR3 length: 16 residues. The germline gives CDR1 MGHRA, CDR2 YSYEKL. V gave up 1 base and J gave up 8 bases; unmatched junction bases: 12.

V and J are TRBV6-5 and TRBJ1-2; no firm D call. This CDR3 has 14 residues. Trimming pared 2 bases from V and 2 bases from J, leaving 9 bases between. The germline V gene encodes CDR1 MNHEY and CDR2 SVGAGI. The CDR3 DNA reads TGTGCCAGCAGTTACCGCCCCACAAACTATGGCTACACCTTC. Protein: CASSYRPTNYGYTF.

The chain combines TRBV11-2 with TRBJ2-5; tentative D call: TRBD1 (5 bases). CDR1 SGHAT and CDR2 FQNNGV come from the germline V gene. V gave up 8 bases and J gave up 7 bases, with 20 bases separating them. The CDR3 contains 14 residues. The CDR3, as DNA: TGTGCCAGCCACAAGGGGCCTCTTGTGGCGACCCAGTACTTC. Amino acid sequence: CASHKGPLVATQYF. Complete variable domain (other parts from reference TRBV11-2 and TRBJ2-5): EAGVAQSPRYKIIEKRQSVAFWCNPISGHATLYWYQQILGQGPKLLIQFQNNGVVDDSQLPKDRFSAERLKGVDSTLKIQPAKLEDSAVYLCASHKGPLVATQYFGPGTRLLVL.

The rearrangement joins TRBV18 to TRBJ1-1; D is possibly TRBD1 (6 bases). CDR3 length: 15 residues. With 3 bases removed from V and 1 base from J, the gap between germline ends came to 12 bases. CDR1 is KGHSH, CDR2 LQKENI, per germline. The CDR3 DNA sequence: TGTGCCAGCTCACCGATCAACAGGGCGAACACTGAAGCTTTCTTT. It codes for CASSPINRANTEAFF.

This clone was seen just once. The chain couples TRBV27 to TRBJ1-5; 9 bases agree with TRBD1. The CDR3 extends over 17 amino acids. The germline V gene has CDR1 MNHEY and CDR2 SMNVEV (reference sequence). Trimming cost V 3 bases and J 3 bases; bases outside gene matches: 9. CDR3 residues: CASSLGTGQGINQPQHF. Written as DNA, the CDR3 is TGTGCCAGCAGTTTGGGGACCGGACAGGGGATCAATCAGCCCCAGCATTTT.

The J gene is TRBJ2-5, the V gene TRBV7-9; 8 bases map to TRBD1. V lost 3 bases to trimming and J lost 4 bases; unmatched junction nucleotides: 13. Germline CDR1 reads SEHNR; CDR2 reads FQNEAQ (reference sequence). CDR3 length equals 17 residues. The CDR3 reads CASSFSLLQGGGETQYF. CDR3 nucleotide sequence: TGTGCCAGCAGCTTCAGTCTCCTACAGGGGGGAGGAGAGACCCAGTACTTC.

The chain uses TRBV19 and TRBJ2-7, with 10 positions matching TRBD2. The CDR3 extends over 15 amino acids. With 3 bases clipped from V and 5 bases from J, the junction kept 7 bases outside the gene matches. Germline V gene lookup returns CDR1 LNHDA and CDR2 SQIVND (reference sequence). The CDR3: CASSMLLAGVHEQYF. CDR3 DNA sequence: TGTGCCAGTAGTATGTTGCTAGCGGGAGTGCACGAGCAGTACTTC. The complete variable domain, with remaining parts taken from reference TRBV19 and TRBJ2-7, reads DGGITQSPKYLFRKEGQNVTLSCEQNLNHDAMYWYRQDPGQGLRLIYYSQIVNDFQKGDIAEGYSVSREKKESFPLTVTSAQKNPTAFYLCASSMLLAGVHEQYFGPGTRLTVT.

The chain is built from TRBV6-6 and TRBJ1-1, with D perhaps matching TRBD1 (5 bases). The V end lost 6 bases, the J end lost 3 bases, and 14 bases lay between the germline ends. Per the germline V gene, CDR1 is MNHNY and CDR2 is SVGAGI (reference sequence). This CDR3 region has 14 residues. The CDR3 sequence is CASSRPGDYTEAFF. CDR3 DNA sequence: TGTGCCAGCAGCCGACCGGGGGATTACACTGAAGCTTTCTTT.

This chain joins TRBV11-2 and TRBJ1-1; D not certain. The germline gives CDR1 SGHAT, CDR2 FQNNGV. The V end was cut by 3 bases, the J end by 1 base, with 6 bases between. The CDR3 has 13 amino acids. CDR3 sequence (DNA): TGTGCCAGCAGCTTTACGGCGAACACTGAAGCTTTCTTT. Translating gives CASSFTANTEAFF.

The genes are TRBV12-2 and TRBJ2-7; the table's D call TRBD1 went unverified against the DNA. TRBV12-2 represents a pseudogene. This CDR3 contains 20 residues. The CDR3 DNA reads TGTGCAAGTCGCTTCCTACGAAGGGGACAGGGGTATATCGGTAGCTACGAGCAGTACTTC. This encodes CASRFLRRGQGYIGSYEQYF.

This chain uses TRBV18 with TRBJ1-1, with unresolved D. CDR3 length equals 11 residues. Germline values: CDR1 KGHSH, CDR2 LQKENI. V was shortened by 2 bases and J by 10 bases, with 8 bases between the two germline ends. Here the CDR3 DNA reads TGTGCCAGCTCACCAGGCGGGGTAGCTTTCTTT. It translates to CASSPGGVAFF.